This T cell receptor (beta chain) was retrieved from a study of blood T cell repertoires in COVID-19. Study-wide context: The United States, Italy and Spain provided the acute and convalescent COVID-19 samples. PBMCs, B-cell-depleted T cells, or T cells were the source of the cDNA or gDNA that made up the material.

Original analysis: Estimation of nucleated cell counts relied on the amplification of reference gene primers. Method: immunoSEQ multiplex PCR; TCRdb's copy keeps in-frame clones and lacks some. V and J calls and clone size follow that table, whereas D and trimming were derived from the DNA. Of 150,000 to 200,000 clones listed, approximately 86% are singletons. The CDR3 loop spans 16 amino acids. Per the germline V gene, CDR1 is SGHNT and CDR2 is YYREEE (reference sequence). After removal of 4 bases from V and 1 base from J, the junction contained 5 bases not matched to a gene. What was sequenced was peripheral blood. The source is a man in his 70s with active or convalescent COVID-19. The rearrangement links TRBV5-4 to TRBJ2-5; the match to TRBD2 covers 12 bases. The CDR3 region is CASSIGLAGIQETQYF. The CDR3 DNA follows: TGTGCCAGCAGCATCGGACTAGCGGGGATCCAAGAGACCCAGTACTTC.